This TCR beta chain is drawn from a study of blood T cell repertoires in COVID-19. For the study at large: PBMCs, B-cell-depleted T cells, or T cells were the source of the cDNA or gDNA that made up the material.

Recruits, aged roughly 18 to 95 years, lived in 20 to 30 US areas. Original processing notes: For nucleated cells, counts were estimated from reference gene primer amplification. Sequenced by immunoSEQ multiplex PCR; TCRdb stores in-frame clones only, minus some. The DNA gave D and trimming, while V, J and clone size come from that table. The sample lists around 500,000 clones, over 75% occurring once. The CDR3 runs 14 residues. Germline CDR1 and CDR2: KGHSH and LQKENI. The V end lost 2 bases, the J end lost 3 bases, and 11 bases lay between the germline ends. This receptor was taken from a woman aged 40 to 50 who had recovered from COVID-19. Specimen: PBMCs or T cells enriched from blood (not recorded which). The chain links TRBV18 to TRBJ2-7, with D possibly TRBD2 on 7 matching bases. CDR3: CASSPTGTNYEQYF. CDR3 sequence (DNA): TGTGCCAGCTCACCAACAGGGACTAACTACGAGCAGTACTTC.